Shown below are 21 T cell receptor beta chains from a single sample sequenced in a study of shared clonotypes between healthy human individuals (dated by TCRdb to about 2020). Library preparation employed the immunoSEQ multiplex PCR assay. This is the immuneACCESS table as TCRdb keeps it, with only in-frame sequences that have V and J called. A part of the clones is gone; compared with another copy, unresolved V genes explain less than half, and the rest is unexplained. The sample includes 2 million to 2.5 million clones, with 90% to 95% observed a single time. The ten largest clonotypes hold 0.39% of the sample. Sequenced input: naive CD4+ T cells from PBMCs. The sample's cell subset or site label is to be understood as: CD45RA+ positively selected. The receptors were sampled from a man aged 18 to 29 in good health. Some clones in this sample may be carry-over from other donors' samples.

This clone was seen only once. The CDR3, as DNA: TGTGCCAGCAGCGCAGGGGGCGCCCGCGATGGCTACACCTTC. It yields the protein CASSAGGARDGYTF. The V and J genes are TRBV9 and TRBJ1-2, with TRBD1 matching over 8 bases. J lost 6 bases, V lost 3 bases, and 7 bases had no gene match. This CDR3 is built from 14 residues. In germline, CDR1 is SGDLS, CDR2 YYNGEE.

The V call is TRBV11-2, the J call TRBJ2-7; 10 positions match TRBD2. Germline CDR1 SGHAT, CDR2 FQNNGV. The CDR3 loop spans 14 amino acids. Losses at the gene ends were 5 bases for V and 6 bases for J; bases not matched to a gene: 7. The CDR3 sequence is CASSGLAGVGEQYF. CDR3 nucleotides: TGTGCCAGCAGCGGGCTAGCGGGAGTCGGCGAGCAGTACTTC.

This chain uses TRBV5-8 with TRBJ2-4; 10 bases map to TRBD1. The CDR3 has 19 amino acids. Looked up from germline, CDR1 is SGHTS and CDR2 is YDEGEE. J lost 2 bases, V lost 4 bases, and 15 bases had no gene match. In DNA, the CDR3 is TGTGCCAGCAGCCCCGGGACAGGGGACCCCTCGAGAACCAAAAACATTCAGTACTTC. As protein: CASSPGTGDPSRTKNIQYF.

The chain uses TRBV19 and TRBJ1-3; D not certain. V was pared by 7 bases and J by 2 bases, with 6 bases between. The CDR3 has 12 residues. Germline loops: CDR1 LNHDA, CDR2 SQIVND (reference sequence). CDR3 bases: TGTGCCAGTACAACGCCTGGAAACACCATATATTTT. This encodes CASTTPGNTIYF.

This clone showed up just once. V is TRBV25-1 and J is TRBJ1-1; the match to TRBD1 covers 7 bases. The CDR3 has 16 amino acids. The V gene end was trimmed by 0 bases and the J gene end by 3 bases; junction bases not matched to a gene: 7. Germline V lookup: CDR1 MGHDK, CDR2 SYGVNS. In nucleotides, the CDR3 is TGTGCCAGCAGTGAATATCACGGGACAGAATACACTGAAGCTTTCTTT. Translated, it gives CASSEYHGTEYTEAFF.

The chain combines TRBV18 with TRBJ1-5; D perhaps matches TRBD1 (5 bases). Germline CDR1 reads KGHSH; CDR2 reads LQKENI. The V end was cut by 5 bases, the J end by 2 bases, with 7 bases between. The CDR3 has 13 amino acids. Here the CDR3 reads CASSGARNQPQHF. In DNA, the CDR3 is TGTGCCAGCTCAGGGGCGCGCAATCAGCCCCAGCATTTT.

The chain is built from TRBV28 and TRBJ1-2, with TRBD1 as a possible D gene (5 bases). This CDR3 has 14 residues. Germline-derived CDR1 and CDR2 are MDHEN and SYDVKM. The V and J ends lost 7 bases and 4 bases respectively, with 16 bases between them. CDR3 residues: CASIETGTVYGYTF. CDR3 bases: TGTGCCAGCATCGAAACCGGGACGGTCTATGGCTACACCTTC.

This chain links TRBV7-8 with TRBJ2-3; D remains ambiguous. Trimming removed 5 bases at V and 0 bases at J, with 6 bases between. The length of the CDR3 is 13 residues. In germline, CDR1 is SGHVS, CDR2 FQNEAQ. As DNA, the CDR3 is TGTGCCAGCAGCCGAAGTAGCACAGATACGCAGTATTTT. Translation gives CASSRSSTDTQYF.

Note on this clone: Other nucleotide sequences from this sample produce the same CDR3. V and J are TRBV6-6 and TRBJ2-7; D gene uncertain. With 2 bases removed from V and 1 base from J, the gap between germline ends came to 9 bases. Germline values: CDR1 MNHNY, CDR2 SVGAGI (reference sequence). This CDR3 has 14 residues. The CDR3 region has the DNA TGTGCCAGCAGTTACACATCGGTTTCCTACGAGCAGTACTTC. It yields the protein CASSYTSVSYEQYF.

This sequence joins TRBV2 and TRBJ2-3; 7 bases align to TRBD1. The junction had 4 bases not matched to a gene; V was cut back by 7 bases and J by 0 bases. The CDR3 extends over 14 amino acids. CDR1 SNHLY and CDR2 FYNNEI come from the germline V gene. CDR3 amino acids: CASKGQRSTDTQYF. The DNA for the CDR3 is TGTGCCAGCAAGGGACAGCGAAGCACAGATACGCAGTATTTT.

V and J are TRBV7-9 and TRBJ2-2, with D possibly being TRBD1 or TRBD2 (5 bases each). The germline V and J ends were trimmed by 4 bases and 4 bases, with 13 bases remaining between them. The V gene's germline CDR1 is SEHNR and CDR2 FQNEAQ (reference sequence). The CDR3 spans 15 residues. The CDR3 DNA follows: TGTGCCAGCAGCTCGACCCAAGGGACCACCGGGGAGCTGTTTTTT. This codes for CASSSTQGTTGELFF.

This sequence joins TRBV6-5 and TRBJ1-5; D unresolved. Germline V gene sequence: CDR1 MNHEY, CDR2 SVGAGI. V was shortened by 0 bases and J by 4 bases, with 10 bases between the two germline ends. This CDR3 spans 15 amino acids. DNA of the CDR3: TGTGCCAGCAGTTACTCCGGCTTAGCGAATCAGCCCCAGCATTTT. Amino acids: CASSYSGLANQPQHF.

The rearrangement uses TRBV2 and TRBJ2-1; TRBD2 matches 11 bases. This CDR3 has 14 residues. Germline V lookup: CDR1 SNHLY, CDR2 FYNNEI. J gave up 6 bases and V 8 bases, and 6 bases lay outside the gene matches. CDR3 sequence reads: CASLLGTSGNEQFF. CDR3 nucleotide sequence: TGTGCCAGCCTATTAGGGACTAGCGGCAATGAGCAGTTCTTC.

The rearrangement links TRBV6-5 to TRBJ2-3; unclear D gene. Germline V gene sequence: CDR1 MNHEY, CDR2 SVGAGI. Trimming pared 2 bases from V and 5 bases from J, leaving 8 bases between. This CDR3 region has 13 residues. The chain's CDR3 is CASSYQRGDTQYF. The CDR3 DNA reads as TGTGCCAGCAGTTACCAGCGTGGAGATACGCAGTATTTT.

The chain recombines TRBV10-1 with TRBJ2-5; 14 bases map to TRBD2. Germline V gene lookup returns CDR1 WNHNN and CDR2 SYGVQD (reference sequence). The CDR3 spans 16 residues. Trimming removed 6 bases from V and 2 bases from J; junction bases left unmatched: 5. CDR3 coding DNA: TGCGCCAGCAGCCAAGGACTAGCGGGAGGTCAAGAGACCCAGTACTTC. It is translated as CASSQGLAGGQETQYF.

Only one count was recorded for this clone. CDR3 bases: TGTGCCAGCAGCTTATGGGTGCTAGCTAGGAATGAGCAGTTCTTC. Its translation: CASSLWVLARNEQFF. The V call is TRBV7-8, the J call TRBJ2-1; the D gene is possibly TRBD2 (5 bases). CDR1 is SGHVS, CDR2 FQNEAQ, per germline. CDR3 length equals 15 residues. Trimming stripped 2 bases from V and 7 bases from J, with 15 bases between.

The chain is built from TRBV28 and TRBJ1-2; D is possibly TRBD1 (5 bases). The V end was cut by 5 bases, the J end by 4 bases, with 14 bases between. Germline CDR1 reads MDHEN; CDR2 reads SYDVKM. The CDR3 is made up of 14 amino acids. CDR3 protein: CASSPFGQGYGYTF. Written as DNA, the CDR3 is TGTGCCAGCAGTCCGTTCGGACAAGGCTATGGCTACACCTTC.

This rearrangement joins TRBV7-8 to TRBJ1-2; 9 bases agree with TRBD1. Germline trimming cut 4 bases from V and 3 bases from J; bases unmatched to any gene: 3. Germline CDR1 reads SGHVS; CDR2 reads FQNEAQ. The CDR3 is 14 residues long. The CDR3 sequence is CASSSDRGDYGYTF. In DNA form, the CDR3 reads TGTGCCAGCAGCTCCGACAGGGGGGACTATGGCTACACCTTC.

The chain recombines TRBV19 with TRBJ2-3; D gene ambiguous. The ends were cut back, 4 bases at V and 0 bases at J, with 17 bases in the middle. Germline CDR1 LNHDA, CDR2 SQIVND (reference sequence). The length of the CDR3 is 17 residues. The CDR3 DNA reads TGTGCCAGTAGTACCCCCGGGCGCAGACCGAGCACAGATACGCAGTATTTT. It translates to CASSTPGRRPSTDTQYF.

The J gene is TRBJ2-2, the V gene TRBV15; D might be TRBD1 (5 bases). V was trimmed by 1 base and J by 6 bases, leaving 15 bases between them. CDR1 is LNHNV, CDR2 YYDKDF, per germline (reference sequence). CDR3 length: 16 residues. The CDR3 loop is CATSRGTHNGAGELFF. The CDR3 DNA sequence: TGTGCCACCAGCAGAGGGACACACAATGGAGCCGGGGAGCTGTTTTTT.

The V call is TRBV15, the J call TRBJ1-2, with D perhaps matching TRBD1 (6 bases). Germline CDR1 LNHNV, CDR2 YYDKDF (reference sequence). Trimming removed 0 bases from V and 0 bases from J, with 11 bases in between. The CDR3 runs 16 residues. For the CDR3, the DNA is TGTGCCACCAGCAGAGATCGGGGGGCTCCTAACTATGGCTACACCTTC. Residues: CATSRDRGAPNYGYTF.